This T cell receptor (beta chain) stems from a study of T cells in Graves' hyperthyroidism and ophthalmopathy. V lost 6 bases and J lost 5; bases outside the gene matches: 12. The germline CDR1 and CDR2 sequences are DFQATT and SNEGSKA (reference sequence). CDR3 length: 14 amino acids. RNA transcripts gave rise to amplified TCR beta CDR3 regions. The study used the HTBI primer set for a first-round RT-PCR of the TCR CDR3. TCRdb called the multiplex PCR reads again in MiXCR, with one record for every CDR3 protein. The sample consists of approximately 32,000 distinct CDR3 sequences, 49% of them appearing once. Clinicians diagnosed patients from clinical symptoms, serum thyroxine and TRAb, thyroid ultrasound and orbital computed tomography. From 8.5 to 10 ml of fresh peripheral blood, PBMCs were isolated.

This clonotype originated in a woman between 50 and 59 years old with Graves' hyperthyroidism that later progressed to Graves' ophthalmopathy. The sample consisted of blood. This rearrangement joins TRBV20-1 to TRBJ2-5; 7 bases agree with TRBD2. In DNA, the CDR3 is TGCAGTGCCTTGGGGGGGGAAAGGGAGGAGACCCAGTACTTC. Translating gives CSALGGEREETQYF.